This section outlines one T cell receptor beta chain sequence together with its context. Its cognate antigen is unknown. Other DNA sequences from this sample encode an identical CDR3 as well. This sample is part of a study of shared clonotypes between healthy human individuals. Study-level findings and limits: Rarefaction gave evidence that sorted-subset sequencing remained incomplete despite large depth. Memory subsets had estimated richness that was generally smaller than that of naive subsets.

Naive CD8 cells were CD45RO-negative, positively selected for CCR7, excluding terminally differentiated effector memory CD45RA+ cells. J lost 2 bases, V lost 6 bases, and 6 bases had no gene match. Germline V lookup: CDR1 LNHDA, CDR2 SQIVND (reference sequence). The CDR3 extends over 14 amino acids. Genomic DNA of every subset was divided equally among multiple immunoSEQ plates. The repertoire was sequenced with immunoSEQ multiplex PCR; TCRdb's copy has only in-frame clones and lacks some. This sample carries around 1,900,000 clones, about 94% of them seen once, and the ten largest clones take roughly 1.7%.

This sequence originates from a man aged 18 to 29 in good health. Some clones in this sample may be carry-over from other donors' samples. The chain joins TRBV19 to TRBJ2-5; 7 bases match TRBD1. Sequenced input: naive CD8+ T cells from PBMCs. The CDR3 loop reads CASSPRDSQETQYF. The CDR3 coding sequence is TGTGCCAGTAGCCCCAGGGACAGTCAAGAGACCCAGTACTTC.